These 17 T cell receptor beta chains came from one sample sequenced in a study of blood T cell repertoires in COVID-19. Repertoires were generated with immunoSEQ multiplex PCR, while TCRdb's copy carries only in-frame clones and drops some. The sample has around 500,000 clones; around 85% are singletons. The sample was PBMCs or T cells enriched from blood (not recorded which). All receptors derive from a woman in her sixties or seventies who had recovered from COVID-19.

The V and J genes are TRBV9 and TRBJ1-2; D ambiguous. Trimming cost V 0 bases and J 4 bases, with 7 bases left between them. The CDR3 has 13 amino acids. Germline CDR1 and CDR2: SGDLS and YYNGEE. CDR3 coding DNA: TGTGCCAGCAGCGTAGGCAGTGGCTATGGCTACACCTTC. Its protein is CASSVGSGYGYTF.

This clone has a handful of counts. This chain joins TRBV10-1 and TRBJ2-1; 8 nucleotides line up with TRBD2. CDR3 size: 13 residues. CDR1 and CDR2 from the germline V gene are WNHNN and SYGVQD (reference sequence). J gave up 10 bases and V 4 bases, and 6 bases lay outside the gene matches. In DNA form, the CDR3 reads TGCGCCAGCAGTGGACAGTCGGGGGGGGAGCAGTTCTTC. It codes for CASSGQSGGEQFF.

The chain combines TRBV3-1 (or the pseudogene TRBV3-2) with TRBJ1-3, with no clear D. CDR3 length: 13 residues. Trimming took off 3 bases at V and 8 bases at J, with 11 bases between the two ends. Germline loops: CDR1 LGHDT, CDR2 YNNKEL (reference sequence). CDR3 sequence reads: CASSHLQRDTIYF. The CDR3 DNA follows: TGTGCCAGCAGCCATTTACAGCGGGACACCATATATTTT.

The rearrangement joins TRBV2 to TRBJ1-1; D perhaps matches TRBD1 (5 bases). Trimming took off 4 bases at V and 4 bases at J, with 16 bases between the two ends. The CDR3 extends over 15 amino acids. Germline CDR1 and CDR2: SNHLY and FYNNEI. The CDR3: CASSATVTGGTEAFF. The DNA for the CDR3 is TGTGCCAGCAGTGCGACAGTGACCGGGGGCACTGAAGCTTTCTTT.

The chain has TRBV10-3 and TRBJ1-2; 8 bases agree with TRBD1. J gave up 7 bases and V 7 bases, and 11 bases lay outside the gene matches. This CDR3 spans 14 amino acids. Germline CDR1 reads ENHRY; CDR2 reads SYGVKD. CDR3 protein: CAIKQGDSTSGYTF. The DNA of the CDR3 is TGTGCCATCAAACAGGGGGACTCAACTTCTGGCTACACCTTC.

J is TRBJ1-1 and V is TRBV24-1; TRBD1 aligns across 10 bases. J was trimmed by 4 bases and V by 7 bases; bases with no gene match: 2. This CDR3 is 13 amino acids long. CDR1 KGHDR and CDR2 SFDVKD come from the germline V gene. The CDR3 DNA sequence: TGTGCCACCAGGGACAGGGGGACCACTGAAGCTTTCTTT. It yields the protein CATRDRGTTEAFF.

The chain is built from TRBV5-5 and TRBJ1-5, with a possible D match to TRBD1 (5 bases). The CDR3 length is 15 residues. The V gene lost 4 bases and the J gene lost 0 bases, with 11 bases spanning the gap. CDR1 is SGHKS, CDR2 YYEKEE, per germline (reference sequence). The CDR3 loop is CASSRQPYSNQPQHF. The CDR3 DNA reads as TGTGCCAGCAGCCGACAGCCGTATAGCAATCAGCCCCAGCATTTT.

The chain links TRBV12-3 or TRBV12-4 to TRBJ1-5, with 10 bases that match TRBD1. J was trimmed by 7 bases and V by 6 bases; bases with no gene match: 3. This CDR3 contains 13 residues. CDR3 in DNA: TGTGCCAGCAGGGGGACAGGGGAGCAGCCCCAGCATTTT. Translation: CASRGTGEQPQHF.

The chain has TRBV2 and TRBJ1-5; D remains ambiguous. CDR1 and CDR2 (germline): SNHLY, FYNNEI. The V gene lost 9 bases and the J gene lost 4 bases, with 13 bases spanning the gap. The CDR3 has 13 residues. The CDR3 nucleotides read TGTGCCAGTGACGGGAGAGGGAATCAGCCCCAGCATTTT. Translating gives CASDGRGNQPQHF. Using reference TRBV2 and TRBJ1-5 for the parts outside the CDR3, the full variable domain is EPEVTQTPSHQVTQMGQEVILRCVPISNHLYFYWYRQILGQKVEFLVSFYNNEISEKSEIFDDQFSVERPDGSNFTLKIRSTKLEDSAMYFCASDGRGNQPQHFGDGTRLSIL.

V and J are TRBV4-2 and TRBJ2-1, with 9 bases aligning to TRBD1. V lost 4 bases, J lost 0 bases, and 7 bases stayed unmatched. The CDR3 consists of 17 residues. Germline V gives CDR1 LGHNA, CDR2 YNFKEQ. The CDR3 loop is CASSPGTGSYSYNEQFF. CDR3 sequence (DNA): TGTGCCAGCAGCCCCGGGACAGGGTCCTACTCCTACAATGAGCAGTTCTTC.

CDR3 residues: CASREGSSQPQHF. The CDR3 region has the DNA TGTGCCAGCAGAGAGGGCTCTTCGCAGCCCCAGCATTTT. The chain combines TRBV2 with TRBJ1-5; D not resolved. Germline loops: CDR1 SNHLY, CDR2 FYNNEI. The germline V and J ends were trimmed by 6 bases and 7 bases, with 13 bases remaining between them. The CDR3 spans 13 residues.

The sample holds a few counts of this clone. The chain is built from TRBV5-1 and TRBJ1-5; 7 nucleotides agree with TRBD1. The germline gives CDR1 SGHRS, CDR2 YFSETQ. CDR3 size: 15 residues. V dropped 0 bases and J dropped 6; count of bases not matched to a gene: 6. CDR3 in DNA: TGCGCCAGCAGCTTGGTAGCTGGGGACAGTCAGCCCCAGCATTTT. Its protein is CASSLVAGDSQPQHF.

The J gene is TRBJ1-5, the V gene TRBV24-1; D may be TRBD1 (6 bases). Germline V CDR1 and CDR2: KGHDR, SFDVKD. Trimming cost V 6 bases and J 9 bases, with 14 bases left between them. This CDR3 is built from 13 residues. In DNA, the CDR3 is TGTGCCACCAGTCGGGACACGTGGGGGCCCCAGCATTTT. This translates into CATSRDTWGPQHF.

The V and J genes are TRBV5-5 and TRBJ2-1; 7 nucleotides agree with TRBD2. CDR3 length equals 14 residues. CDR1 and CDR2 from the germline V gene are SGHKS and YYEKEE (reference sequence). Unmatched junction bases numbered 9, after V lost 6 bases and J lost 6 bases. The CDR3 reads CASNPRDYLNEQFF. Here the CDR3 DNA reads TGTGCCAGCAACCCCCGGGACTACCTCAATGAGCAGTTCTTC.

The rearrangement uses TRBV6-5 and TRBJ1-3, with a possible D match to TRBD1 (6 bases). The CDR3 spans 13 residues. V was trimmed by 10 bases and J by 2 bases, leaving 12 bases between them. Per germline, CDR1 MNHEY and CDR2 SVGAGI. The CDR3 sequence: CAILDSAGNTIYF. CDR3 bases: TGTGCCATCTTGGACAGCGCTGGAAACACCATATATTTT.

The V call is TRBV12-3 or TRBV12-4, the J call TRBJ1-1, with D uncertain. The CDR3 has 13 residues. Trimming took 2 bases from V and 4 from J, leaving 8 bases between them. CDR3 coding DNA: TGTGCCAGCAGTTTACAGGCGAGCACTGAAGCTTTCTTT. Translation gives CASSLQASTEAFF.

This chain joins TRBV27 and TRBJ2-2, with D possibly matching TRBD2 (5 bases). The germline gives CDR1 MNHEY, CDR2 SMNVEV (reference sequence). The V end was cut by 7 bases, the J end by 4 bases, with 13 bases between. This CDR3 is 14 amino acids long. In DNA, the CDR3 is TGTGCCAGCACAAGACGGGCGGGCACCGGGGAGCTGTTTTTT. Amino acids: CASTRRAGTGELFF.